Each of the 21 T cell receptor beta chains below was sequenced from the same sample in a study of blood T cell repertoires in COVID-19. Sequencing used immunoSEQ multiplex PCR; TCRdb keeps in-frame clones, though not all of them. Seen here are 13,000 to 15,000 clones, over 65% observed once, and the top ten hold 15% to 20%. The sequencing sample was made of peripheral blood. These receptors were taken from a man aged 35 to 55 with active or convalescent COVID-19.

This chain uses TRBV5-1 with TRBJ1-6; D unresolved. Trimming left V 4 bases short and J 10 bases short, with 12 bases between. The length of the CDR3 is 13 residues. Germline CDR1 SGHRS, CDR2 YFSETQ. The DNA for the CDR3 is TGCGCCAGCAGCCCGTATGTGGGCTCACCCCTCCACTTT. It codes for CASSPYVGSPLHF.

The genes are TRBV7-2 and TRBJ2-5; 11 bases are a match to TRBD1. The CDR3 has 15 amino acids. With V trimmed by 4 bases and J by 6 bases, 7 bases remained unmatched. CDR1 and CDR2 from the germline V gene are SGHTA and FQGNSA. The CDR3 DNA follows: TGTGCCAGCAGCTGGGGACAGGGGGGGCTTCAGACCCAGTACTTC. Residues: CASSWGQGGLQTQYF.

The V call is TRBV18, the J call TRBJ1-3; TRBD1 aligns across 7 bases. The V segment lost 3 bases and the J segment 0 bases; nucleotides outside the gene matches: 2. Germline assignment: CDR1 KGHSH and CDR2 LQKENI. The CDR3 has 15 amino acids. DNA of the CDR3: TGTGCCAGCTCACCGCAGGGGGTCTCTGGAAACACCATATATTTT. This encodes CASSPQGVSGNTIYF.

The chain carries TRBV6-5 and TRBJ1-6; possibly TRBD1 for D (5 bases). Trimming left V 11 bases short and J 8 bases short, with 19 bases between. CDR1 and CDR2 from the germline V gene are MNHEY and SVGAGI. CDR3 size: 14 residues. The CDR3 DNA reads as TGTGCCTGCGAGGGAGGGACCTGGTATTCACCCCTCCACTTT. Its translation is CACEGGTWYSPLHF.

The CDR3 region has the DNA TGTGCCAGCTCACCTACCAGGGGGTTGAACACTGAAGCTTTCTTT. It codes for CASSPTRGLNTEAFF. This chain connects TRBV18 to TRBJ1-1, with 7 bases that match TRBD1. This CDR3 spans 15 amino acids. V shed 3 bases, J shed 0 bases, and the junction held 4 bases outside the gene matches. Looked up from germline, CDR1 is KGHSH and CDR2 is LQKENI.

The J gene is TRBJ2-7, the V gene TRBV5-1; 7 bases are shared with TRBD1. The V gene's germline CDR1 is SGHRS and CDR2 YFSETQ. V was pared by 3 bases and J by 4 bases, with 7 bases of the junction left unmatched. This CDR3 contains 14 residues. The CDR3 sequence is CASSSDRLDYEQYF. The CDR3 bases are TGCGCCAGCAGCTCGGACAGGCTCGATTACGAGCAGTACTTC.

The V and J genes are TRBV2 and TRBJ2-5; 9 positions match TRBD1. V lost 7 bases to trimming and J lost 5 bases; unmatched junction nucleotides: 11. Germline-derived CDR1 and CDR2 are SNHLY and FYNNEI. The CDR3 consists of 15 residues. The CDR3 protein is CASTSDRGSGETQYF. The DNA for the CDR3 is TGTGCCAGCACCTCTGACAGGGGGAGTGGGGAGACCCAGTACTTC.

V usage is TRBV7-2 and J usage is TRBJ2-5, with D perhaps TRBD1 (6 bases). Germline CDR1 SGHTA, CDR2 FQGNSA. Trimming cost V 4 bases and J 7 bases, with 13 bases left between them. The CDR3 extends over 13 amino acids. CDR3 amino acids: CASSSRGIWTQYF. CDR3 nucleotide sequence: TGTGCCAGCAGCTCCAGGGGCATATGGACCCAGTACTTC.

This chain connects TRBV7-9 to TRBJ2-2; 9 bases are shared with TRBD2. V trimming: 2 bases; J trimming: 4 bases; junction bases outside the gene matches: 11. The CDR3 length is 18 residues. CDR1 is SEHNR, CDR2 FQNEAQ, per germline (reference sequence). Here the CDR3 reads CASSLSVASGARTGELFF. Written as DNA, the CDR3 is TGTGCCAGCAGCTTATCGGTTGCTAGCGGGGCCCGCACCGGGGAGCTGTTTTTT.

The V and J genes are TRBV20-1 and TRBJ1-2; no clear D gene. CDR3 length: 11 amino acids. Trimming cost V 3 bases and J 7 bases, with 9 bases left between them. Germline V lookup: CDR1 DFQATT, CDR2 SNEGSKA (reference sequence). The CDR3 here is CSASLPFGYTF. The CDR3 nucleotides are TGCAGTGCTAGTCTCCCGTTTGGCTACACCTTC.

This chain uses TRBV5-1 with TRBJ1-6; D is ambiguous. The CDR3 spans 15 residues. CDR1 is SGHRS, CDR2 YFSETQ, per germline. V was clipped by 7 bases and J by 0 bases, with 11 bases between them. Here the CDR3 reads CASRAASSYNSPLHF. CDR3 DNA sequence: TGCGCCAGCCGCGCCGCAAGCTCCTATAATTCACCCCTCCACTTT.

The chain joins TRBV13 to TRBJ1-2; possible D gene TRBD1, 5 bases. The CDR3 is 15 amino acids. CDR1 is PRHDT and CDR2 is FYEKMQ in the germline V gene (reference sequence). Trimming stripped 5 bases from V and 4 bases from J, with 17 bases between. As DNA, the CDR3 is TGTGCCAGCAGCGACACAGTAACAGGCCCCTATGGCTACACCTTC. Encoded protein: CASSDTVTGPYGYTF. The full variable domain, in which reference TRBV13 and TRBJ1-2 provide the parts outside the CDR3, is AAGVIQSPRHLIKEKRETATLKCYPIPRHDTVYWYQQGPGQDPQFLISFYEKMQSDKGSIPDRFSAQQFSDYHSELNMSSLELGDSALYFCASSDTVTGPYGYTFGSGTRLTVV.

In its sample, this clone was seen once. DNA for the CDR3: TGTGCCAGCAGCCCGAGGCGGGGAGATACGCAGTATTTT. Its translation is CASSPRRGDTQYF. V is TRBV11-3 and J is TRBJ2-3, with a possible D match to TRBD2 (6 bases). This CDR3 is 13 amino acids long. V shed 5 bases and J shed 5 bases, with 11 bases lying between them. The germline gives CDR1 SGHNT, CDR2 YENEEA.

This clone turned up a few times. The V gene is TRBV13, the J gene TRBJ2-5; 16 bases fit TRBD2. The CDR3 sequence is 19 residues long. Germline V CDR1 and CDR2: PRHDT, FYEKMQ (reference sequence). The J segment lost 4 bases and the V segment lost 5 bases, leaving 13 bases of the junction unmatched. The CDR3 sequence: CASSRMGLAGGPGLETQYF. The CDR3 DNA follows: TGTGCCAGCAGCCGGATGGGACTAGCGGGGGGGCCTGGTTTAGAGACCCAGTACTTC.

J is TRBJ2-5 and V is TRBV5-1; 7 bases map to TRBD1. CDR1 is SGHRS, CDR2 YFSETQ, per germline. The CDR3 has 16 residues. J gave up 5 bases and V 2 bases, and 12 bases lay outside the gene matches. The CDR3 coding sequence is TGCGCCAGCAGCTTAGGACAGGTTGCTGCCTCGGAGACCCAGTACTTC. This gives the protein CASSLGQVAASETQYF.

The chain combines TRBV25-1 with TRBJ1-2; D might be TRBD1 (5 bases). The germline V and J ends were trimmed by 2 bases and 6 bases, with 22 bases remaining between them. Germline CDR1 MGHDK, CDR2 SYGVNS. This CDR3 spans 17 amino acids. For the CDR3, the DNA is TGTGCCAGCAGTGAAGCAGGAGGGACCTCGCGTAGCAATGGCTACACCTTC. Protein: CASSEAGGTSRSNGYTF.

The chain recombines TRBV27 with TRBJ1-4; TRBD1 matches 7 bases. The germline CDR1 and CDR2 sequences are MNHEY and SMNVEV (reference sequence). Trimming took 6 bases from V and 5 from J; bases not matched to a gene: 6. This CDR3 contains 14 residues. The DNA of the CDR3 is TGTGCCAGCAGCTTGACAGGGTTGAATGAAAAACTGTTTTTT. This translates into CASSLTGLNEKLFF.

This CDR3 reads CASSLGSGTTYEQYF. CDR3 coding DNA: TGCGCCAGCAGCTTGGGGTCGGGGACAACTTACGAGCAGTACTTC. The rearrangement links TRBV5-1 to TRBJ2-7; TRBD1 is a possible D gene (6 bases). V shed 0 bases and J shed 4 bases, with 14 bases lying between them. Looked up from germline, CDR1 is SGHRS and CDR2 is YFSETQ. The CDR3 sequence is 15 residues long. Supplemented by reference TRBV5-1 and TRBJ2-7, the full variable domain reads KAGVTQTPRYLIKTRGQQVTLSCSPISGHRSVSWYQQTPGQGLQFLFEYFSETQRNKGNFPGRFSGRQFSNSRSEMNVSTLELGDSALYLCASSLGSGTTYEQYFGPGTRLTVT.

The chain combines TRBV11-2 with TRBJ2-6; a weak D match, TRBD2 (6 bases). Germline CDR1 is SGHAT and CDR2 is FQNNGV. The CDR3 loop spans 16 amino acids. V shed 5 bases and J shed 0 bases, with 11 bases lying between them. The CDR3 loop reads CASSGGRSSGANVLTF. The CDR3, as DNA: TGTGCCAGCAGCGGGGGGAGAAGCTCTGGGGCCAACGTCCTGACTTTC.

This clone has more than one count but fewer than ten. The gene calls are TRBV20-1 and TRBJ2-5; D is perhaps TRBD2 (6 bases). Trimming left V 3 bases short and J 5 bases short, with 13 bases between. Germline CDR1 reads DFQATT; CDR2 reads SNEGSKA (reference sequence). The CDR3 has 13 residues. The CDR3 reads CSASRGTGETQYF. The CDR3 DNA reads TGCAGTGCTAGTCGGGGGACGGGGGAGACCCAGTACTTC.

The CDR3 DNA follows: TGCAGCGCCGCGGCGGAAGTTAACTATGGCTACACCTTC. This gives the protein CSAAAEVNYGYTF. The chain joins TRBV29-1 to TRBJ1-2; D call uncertain. V lost 7 bases, J lost 1 base, and 13 bases lay in between. The CDR3 has 13 amino acids. CDR1 and CDR2 (germline): SQVTM, ANQGSEA.